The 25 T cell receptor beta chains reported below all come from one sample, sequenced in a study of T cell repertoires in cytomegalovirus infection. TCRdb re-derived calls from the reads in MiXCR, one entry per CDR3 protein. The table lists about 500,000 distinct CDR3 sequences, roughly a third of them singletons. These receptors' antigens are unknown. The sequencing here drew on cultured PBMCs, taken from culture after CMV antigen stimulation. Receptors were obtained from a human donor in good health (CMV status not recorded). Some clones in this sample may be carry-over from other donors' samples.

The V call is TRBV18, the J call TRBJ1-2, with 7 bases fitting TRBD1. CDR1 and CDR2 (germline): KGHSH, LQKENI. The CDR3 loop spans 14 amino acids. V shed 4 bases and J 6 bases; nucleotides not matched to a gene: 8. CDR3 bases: TGTGCCAGCTCACTTGACAGGGCGGACGATGGCTACACCTTC. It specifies CASSLDRADDGYTF.

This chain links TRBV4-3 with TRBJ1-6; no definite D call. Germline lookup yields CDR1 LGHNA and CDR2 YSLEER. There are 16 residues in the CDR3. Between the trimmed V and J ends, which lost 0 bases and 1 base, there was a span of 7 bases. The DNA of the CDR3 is TGCGCCAGCAGCCAAGATCTGAATTCCTATAATTCACCCCTCCACTTT. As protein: CASSQDLNSYNSPLHF.

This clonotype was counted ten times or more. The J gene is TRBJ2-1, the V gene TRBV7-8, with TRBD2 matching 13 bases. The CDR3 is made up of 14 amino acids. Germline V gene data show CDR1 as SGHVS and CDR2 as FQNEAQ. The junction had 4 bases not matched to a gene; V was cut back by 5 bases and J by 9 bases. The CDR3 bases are TGTGCCAGCAGCCCCCGGACTAGCGGGAGTGAGCAGTTCTTC. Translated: CASSPRTSGSEQFF.

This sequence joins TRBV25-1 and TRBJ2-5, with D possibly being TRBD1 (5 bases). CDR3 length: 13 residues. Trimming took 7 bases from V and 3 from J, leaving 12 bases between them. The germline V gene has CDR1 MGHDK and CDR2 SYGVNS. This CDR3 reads CASTNGAEETQYF. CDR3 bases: TGTGCCAGCACGAATGGGGCAGAAGAGACCCAGTACTTC.

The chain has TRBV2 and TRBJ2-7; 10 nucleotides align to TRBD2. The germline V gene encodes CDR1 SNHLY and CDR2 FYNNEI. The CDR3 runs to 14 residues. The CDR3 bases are TGTGTCACCACTCCGCTTCTAGCGGGAGCCGAGCAGTACGTC. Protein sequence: CVTTPLLAGAEQYV.

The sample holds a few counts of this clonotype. The CDR3 DNA sequence: TGCGCCAGCAGCTCGCTGACAGGAGATAATGAAAAACTGTTTTTT. Encoded protein: CASSSLTGDNEKLFF. This chain joins TRBV4-1 and TRBJ1-4; possibly TRBD1 for D (6 bases). The ends were cut back, 5 bases at V and 4 bases at J, with 14 bases in the middle. This CDR3 has 15 residues. Germline loops: CDR1 MGHRA, CDR2 YSYEKL.

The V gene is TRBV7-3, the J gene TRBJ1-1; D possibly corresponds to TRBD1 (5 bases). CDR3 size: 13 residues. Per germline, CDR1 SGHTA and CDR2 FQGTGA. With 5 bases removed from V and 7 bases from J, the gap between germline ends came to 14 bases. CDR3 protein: CASSPPPGDEAFF. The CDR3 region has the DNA TGTGCCAGCAGCCCCCCTCCGGGGGATGAAGCTTTCTTT.

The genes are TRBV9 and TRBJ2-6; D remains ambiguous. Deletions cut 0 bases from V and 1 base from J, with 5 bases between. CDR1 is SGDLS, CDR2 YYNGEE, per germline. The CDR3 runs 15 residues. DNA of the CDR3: TGTGCCAGCAGCGTAGGGGGATCTGGGGCCAACGTCCTGACTTTC. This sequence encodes CASSVGGSGANVLTF.

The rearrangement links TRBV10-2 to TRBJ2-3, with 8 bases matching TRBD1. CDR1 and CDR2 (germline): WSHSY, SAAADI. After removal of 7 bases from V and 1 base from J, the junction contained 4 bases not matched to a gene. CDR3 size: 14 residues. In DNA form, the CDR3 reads TGCGCCAGCAAGATGGGACAGGGCACAGATACGCAGTATTTT. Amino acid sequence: CASKMGQGTDTQYF.

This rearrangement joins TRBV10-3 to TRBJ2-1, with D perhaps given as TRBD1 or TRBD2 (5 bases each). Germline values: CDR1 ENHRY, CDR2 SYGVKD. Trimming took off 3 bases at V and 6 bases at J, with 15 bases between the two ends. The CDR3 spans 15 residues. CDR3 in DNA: TGTGCCATCAGTGACCGGGGACCTACTAGCAATGAGCAGTTCTTC. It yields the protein CAISDRGPTSNEQFF.

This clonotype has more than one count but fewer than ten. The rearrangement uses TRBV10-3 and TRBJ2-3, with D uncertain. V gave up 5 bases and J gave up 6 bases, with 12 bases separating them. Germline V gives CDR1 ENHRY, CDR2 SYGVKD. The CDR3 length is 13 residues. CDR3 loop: CAISSFDSDTQYF. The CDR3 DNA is TGTGCCATCAGTTCCTTCGATTCGGATACGCAGTATTTT.

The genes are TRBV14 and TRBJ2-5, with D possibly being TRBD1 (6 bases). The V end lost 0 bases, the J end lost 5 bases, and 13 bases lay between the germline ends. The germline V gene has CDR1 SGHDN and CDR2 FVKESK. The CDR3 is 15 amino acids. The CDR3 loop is CASSQDSQGWETQYF. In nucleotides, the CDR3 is TGTGCCAGCAGCCAAGATTCACAGGGATGGGAGACCCAGTACTTC.

The DNA for the CDR3 is TGTGCCTGGAGTTCCCGGGACAGGGACTTGAATGAAGCTTTCTTT. As protein: CAWSSRDRDLNEAFF. This chain connects TRBV30 to TRBJ1-1, with 9 nucleotides matching TRBD1. V trimming: 2 bases; J trimming: 7 bases; junction bases outside the gene matches: 11. Germline V gene data show CDR1 as GTSNPN and CDR2 as SVGIG (reference sequence). This CDR3 spans 15 amino acids.

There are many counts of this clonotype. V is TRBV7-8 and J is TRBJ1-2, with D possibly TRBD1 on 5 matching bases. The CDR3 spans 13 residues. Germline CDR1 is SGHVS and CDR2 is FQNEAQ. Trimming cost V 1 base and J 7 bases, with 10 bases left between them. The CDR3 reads CASSLETGGGYTF. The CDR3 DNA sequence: TGTGCCAGCAGCTTAGAAACAGGTGGTGGCTACACCTTC.

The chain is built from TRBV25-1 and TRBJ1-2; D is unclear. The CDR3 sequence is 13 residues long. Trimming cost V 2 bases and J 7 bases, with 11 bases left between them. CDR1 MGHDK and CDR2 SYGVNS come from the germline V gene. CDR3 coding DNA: TGTGCCAGCAGTGAAACAAGAGAGGGTGGCTACACCTTC. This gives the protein CASSETREGGYTF.

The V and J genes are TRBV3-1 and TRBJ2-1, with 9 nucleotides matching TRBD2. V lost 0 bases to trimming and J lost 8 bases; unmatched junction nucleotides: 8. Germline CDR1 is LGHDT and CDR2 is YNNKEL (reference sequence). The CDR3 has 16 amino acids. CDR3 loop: CASSQDGGRAGDEQFF. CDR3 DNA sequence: TGTGCCAGCAGCCAAGATGGCGGGAGGGCCGGAGATGAGCAGTTCTTC.

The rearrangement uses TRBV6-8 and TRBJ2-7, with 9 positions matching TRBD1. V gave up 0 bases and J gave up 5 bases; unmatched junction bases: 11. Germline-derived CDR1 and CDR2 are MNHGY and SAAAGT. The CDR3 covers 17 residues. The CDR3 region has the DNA TGTGCCAGCAGTTACTCGAATGCCGGGACAGGGCGTCACGAGCAGTACTTC. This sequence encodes CASSYSNAGTGRHEQYF.

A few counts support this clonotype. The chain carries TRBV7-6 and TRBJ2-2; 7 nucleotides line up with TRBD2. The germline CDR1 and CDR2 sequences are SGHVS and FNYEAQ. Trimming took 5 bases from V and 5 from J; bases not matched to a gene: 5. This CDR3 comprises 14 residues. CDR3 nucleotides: TGTGCCAGCAGCGATTATAGCGGGACCGGGGAGCTGTTTTTT. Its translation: CASSDYSGTGELFF. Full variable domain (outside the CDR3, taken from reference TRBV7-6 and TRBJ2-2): GAGVSQSPRYKVTKRGQDVALRCDPISGHVSLYWYRQALGQGPEFLTYFNYEAQQDKSGLPNDRFSAERPEGSISTLTIQRTEQRDSAMYRCASSDYSGTGELFFGEGSRLTVL.

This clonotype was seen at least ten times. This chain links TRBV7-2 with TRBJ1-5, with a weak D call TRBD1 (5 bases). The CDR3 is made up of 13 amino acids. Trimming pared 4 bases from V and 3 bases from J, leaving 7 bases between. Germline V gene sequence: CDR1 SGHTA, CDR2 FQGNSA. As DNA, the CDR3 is TGTGCCAGCAGCTGGGACCTCAATCAGCCCCAGCATTTT. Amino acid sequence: CASSWDLNQPQHF.

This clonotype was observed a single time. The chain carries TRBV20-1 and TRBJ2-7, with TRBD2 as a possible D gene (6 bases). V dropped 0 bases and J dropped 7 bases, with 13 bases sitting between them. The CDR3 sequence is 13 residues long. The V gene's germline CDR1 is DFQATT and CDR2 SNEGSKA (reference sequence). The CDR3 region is CSARDRSSDEQYV. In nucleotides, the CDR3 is TGCAGTGCTAGAGATCGGTCTAGCGATGAGCAGTACGTC.

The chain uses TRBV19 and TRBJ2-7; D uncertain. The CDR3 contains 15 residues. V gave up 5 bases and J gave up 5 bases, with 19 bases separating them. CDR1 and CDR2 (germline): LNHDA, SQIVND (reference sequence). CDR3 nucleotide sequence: TGTGCCAGTAGTGCCCGGGCCCTCGGTGGGGACGAGCAGTACGTC. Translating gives CASSARALGGDEQYV.

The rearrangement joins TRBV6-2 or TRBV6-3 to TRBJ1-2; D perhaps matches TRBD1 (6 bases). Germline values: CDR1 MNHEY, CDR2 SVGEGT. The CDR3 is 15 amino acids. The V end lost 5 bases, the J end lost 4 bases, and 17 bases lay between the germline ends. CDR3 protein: CASSPDRFSSYGYTF. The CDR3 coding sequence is TGTGCCAGCAGTCCTGACAGGTTTTCCTCCTATGGCTACACCTTC.

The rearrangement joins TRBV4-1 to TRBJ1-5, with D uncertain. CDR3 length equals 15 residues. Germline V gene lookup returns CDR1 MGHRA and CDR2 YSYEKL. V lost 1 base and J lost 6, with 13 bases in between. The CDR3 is CASSQVDGSSQPQHF. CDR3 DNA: TGCGCCAGCAGCCAAGTCGATGGTAGTAGTCAGCCCCAGCATTTT.

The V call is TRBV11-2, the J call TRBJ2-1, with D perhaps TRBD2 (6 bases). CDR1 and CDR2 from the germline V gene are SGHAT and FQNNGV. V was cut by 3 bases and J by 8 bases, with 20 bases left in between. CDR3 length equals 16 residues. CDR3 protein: CASSFRKDPSSDEQFF. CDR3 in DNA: TGTGCCAGCAGCTTCAGAAAAGACCCCTCTAGCGATGAGCAGTTCTTC.

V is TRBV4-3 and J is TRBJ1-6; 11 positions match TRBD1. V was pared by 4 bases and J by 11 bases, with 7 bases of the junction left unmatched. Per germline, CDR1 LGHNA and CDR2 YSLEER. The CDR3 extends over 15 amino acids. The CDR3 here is CASSLGTGGDPPLHF. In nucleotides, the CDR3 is TGCGCCAGCAGCCTAGGGACAGGGGGTGATCCACCCCTCCACTTT.